These 20 T cell receptor beta chains were all obtained from the same sample, sequenced in a study of T cell responses to AZD1222 COVID-19 vaccine. Repertoires were generated with immunoSEQ multiplex PCR, while TCRdb's copy carries only in-frame clones and drops some. The data show about 140,000 clones, 85% to 90% seen once. Sample: peripheral blood, taken 28 days after the second AZD1222 dose. The receptors here all came from an adult who received the AZD1222 COVID-19 vaccine.

The chain combines TRBV21-1 with TRBJ2-1; the D call in the table, TRBD2, was not verified against the DNA. TRBV21-1 is a pseudogene locus. The CDR3 is made up of 15 amino acids. The CDR3 reads CASSENGGTNNEQFF. CDR3 in DNA: TGTGCCAGCAGCGAGAACGGGGGGACAAACAATGAGCAGTTCTTC.

V is TRBV4-2 and J is TRBJ1-5; no firm D call. Germline V gene sequence: CDR1 LGHNA, CDR2 YNFKEQ. Trimming stripped 4 bases from V and 7 bases from J, with 17 bases between. CDR3 length equals 15 residues. In DNA form, the CDR3 reads TGTGCCAGCAGCCCGCAGGCAATCCCGGAACAGCCCCAGCATTTT. It translates to CASSPQAIPEQPQHF.

This clone was seen just once. V usage is TRBV7-2 and J usage is TRBJ1-6; no clear D gene. The CDR3 runs to 14 residues. Germline-derived CDR1 and CDR2 are SGHTA and FQGNSA. Trimming took off 3 bases at V and 9 bases at J, with 12 bases between the two ends. In nucleotides, the CDR3 is TGTGCCAGCAGCTTTGGGGAGTTCAGTTCACCCCTCCACTTT. Translation gives CASSFGEFSSPLHF.

The rearrangement links TRBV6-5 to TRBJ1-2; D is possibly TRBD1 (6 bases). The CDR3 totals 14 residues. Germline V CDR1 and CDR2: MNHEY, SVGAGI. Trimming cost V 6 bases and J 0 bases, with 11 bases left between them. CDR3 in amino acids: CASSQGSTNYGYTF. The CDR3 region has the DNA TGTGCCAGCAGCCAGGGGTCCACTAACTATGGCTACACCTTC.

This chain links TRBV27 with TRBJ1-1, with D possibly being TRBD1 (6 bases). Germline V gene lookup returns CDR1 MNHEY and CDR2 SMNVEV (reference sequence). Trimming removed 8 bases at V and 3 bases at J, with 16 bases between. This CDR3 region has 14 residues. The chain's CDR3 is CASFRGGSYTEAFF. Written as DNA, the CDR3 is TGTGCCAGCTTCCGGGGGGGCAGCTACACTGAAGCTTTCTTT.

Notes on this clone: An end of the junction does not agree with germline; a read error may underlie this. This sequence joins TRBV5-5 and TRBJ2-6, with TRBD2 matching 7 bases. The CDR3 has 19 amino acids. The germline gives CDR1 SGHKS, CDR2 YYEKEE (reference sequence). DNA of the CDR3: TGTGCCAGCTGCTTGGTGGCGGGCGGGGGAAGCTCTGGGGCCAACGTCCTGACTTTC. Residues: CASCLVAGGGSSGANVLTF.

The chain has TRBV10-3 and TRBJ1-2; TRBD1 agrees at 8 bases. The germline V gene has CDR1 ENHRY and CDR2 SYGVKD. Trimming removed 8 bases from V and 4 bases from J; junction bases left unmatched: 3. This CDR3 region has 12 residues. CDR3 in amino acids: CAIDRGSYGYTF. The DNA of the CDR3 is TGTGCCATCGACAGGGGAAGCTATGGCTACACCTTC.

The chain employs TRBV9 and TRBJ2-3, with D possibly being TRBD2 (6 bases). Germline lookup yields CDR1 SGDLS and CDR2 YYNGEE. The CDR3 contains 15 residues. The V gene lost 4 bases and the J gene lost 4 bases, with 16 bases spanning the gap. For the CDR3, the DNA is TGTGCCAGCAGCCGTAGTCTAGGGGAGGCAGATACGCAGTATTTT. Residues: CASSRSLGEADTQYF.

Note on this clone: Germline and junction disagree at one end, which may indicate a read error. The V and J genes are TRBV29-1 and TRBJ2-7, with 11 positions matching TRBD1. Looked up from germline, CDR1 is SQVTM and CDR2 is ANQGSEA. The CDR3 covers 14 residues. The CDR3 DNA is TGCAGCGCTGAAGGGGGGACAGGGGGCTACGAGCAGTACTTC. Its protein is CSAEGGTGGYEQYF.

The rearrangement links TRBV11-3 to TRBJ2-1; TRBD1 matches 8 bases. With 5 bases clipped from V and 5 bases from J, the junction kept 2 bases outside the gene matches. Germline V CDR1 and CDR2: SGHNT, YENEEA. CDR3 length equals 13 residues. The CDR3 loop reads CASSPDRDNEQFF. Here the CDR3 DNA reads TGTGCCAGCAGCCCGGACAGGGACAATGAGCAGTTCTTC.

The rearrangement links TRBV11-2 to TRBJ2-3, with 13 bases lining up with TRBD2. The CDR3 sequence is 17 residues long. V shed 4 bases, J shed 6 bases, and the junction held 10 bases outside the gene matches. Germline V gives CDR1 SGHAT, CDR2 FQNNGV. CDR3 coding DNA: TGTGCCAGCAGCTCGCTCGCACTAGCGGGGGGGCCGGATACGCAGTATTTT. As protein: CASSSLALAGGPDTQYF.

V is TRBV3-1 (or the pseudogene TRBV3-2) and J is TRBJ1-1; 9 bases are a match to TRBD1. This CDR3 has 16 amino acids. The J segment lost 4 bases and the V segment lost 2 bases, leaving 8 bases of the junction unmatched. Germline-derived CDR1 and CDR2 are LGHDT and YNNKEL (reference sequence). In DNA, the CDR3 is TGTGCCAGCAGCCAACGCTGGACAGGGGTCATCACTGAAGCTTTCTTT. This sequence encodes CASSQRWTGVITEAFF.

The genes are TRBV6-5 and TRBJ1-1, with D unresolved. From germline, CDR1 is MNHEY and CDR2 SVGAGI. This CDR3 comprises 14 residues. The germline V and J ends were trimmed by 4 bases and 7 bases, with 16 bases remaining between them. The CDR3 sequence is CASSSLAGAGEAFF. CDR3 nucleotide sequence: TGTGCCAGCAGTTCCCTCGCCGGCGCCGGTGAAGCTTTCTTT.

The chain combines TRBV6-5 with TRBJ2-7; D gene unclear. In germline, CDR1 is MNHEY, CDR2 SVGAGI. This CDR3 has 11 residues. V was shortened by 6 bases and J by 6 bases, with 9 bases between the two germline ends. In nucleotides, the CDR3 is TGTGCCAGCAGCAACGGGTTCGAGCAGTACTTC. This codes for CASSNGFEQYF.

This chain uses TRBV7-3 with TRBJ1-2; D may be TRBD1 (6 bases). Germline V lookup: CDR1 SGHTA, CDR2 FQGTGA. The CDR3 covers 13 residues. Trimming left V 5 bases short and J 6 bases short, with 13 bases between. The DNA for the CDR3 is TGTGCCAGCAGCCGGACAGCCAGGGATGGCTACACCTTC. It is translated as CASSRTARDGYTF.

The V gene is TRBV7-3, the J gene TRBJ2-5; no clear D. CDR3 length: 13 residues. CDR1 SGHTA and CDR2 FQGTGA come from the germline V gene. V was pared by 2 bases and J by 5 bases, with 9 bases between. The CDR3 sequence: CASSLLVAETQYF. As DNA, the CDR3 is TGTGCCAGCAGCTTACTGGTAGCTGAGACCCAGTACTTC.

The chain uses TRBV6-5 and TRBJ1-3; no firm D call. Germline CDR1 reads MNHEY; CDR2 reads SVGAGI. The V and J ends lost 0 bases and 4 bases respectively, with 4 bases between them. The CDR3 spans 13 residues. This CDR3 reads CASSYSEGNTIYF. In DNA form, the CDR3 reads TGTGCCAGCAGTTACTCGGAAGGAAACACCATATATTTT.

This clone was detected once. The J gene is TRBJ1-2, the V gene TRBV6-5; 8 bases are a match to TRBD1. Germline values: CDR1 MNHEY, CDR2 SVGAGI. With 5 bases clipped from V and 4 bases from J, the junction kept 9 bases outside the gene matches. The CDR3 is made up of 15 amino acids. The CDR3 nucleotides are TGTGCCAGCAGTACGACAGGGGTTGTAACCTATGGCTACACCTTC. This sequence encodes CASSTTGVVTYGYTF.

The rearrangement uses TRBV7-2 and TRBJ1-5; TRBD1 agrees at 7 bases. Unmatched junction bases numbered 10, after V lost 3 bases and J lost 8 bases. Germline-derived CDR1 and CDR2 are SGHTA and FQGNSA. The CDR3 runs to 15 residues. Here the CDR3 DNA reads TGTGCCAGCAGCTTGGGCGGGACAGCGATTAAGCCCCAGCATTTT. It codes for CASSLGGTAIKPQHF.

V usage is TRBV18 and J usage is TRBJ2-1; perhaps TRBD2 as D (5 bases). Germline V CDR1 and CDR2: KGHSH, LQKENI. V lost 2 bases to trimming and J lost 5 bases, with 13 bases between them. CDR3 length equals 15 residues. CDR3 in amino acids: CASSPRGSLDNEQFF. CDR3 DNA: TGTGCCAGCTCACCAAGAGGGAGTTTGGACAATGAGCAGTTCTTC.